This T cell receptor beta chain was recorded in a study of cytomegalovirus exposure and HLA in healthy donors. Findings and limits, study-wide: Relative to the approximately 700-donor mean, N-insertions were reportedly fewer in an Asian-associated ancestry cluster in a later analysis. DRB1 had the most TCR associations and HLA-C the fewest, a later analysis found, with rates varying by HLA locus. The majority of TCR sequences were rare, yet some public TCRs appeared in many donors. Researchers left out some V segments, among them TRBV6-2 and TRBV6-3, as indistinguishable.

The ends lost 4 bases at V and 6 bases at J; junction bases unmatched: 9. The CDR3 consists of 15 residues. Germline CDR1 is SGDLS and CDR2 is YYNGEE. In the PCR, 60 Vbeta and 13 Jbeta primers were used. Sequencing used immunoSEQ multiplex PCR; TCRdb keeps in-frame clones, though not all of them. The sample records 150,000 to 200,000 clones, 70% to 85% being singletons. This clone was seen a few times. Its antigen is as yet unknown. Sequencing was performed on PBMCs. This sequence was found in a human donor in good health. The J gene is TRBJ2-1, the V gene TRBV9; 8 nucleotides line up with TRBD2. Here the CDR3 reads CASSISSGWGNEQFF. The CDR3 coding sequence is TGTGCCAGCAGCATCTCTAGCGGGTGGGGCAATGAGCAGTTCTTC.